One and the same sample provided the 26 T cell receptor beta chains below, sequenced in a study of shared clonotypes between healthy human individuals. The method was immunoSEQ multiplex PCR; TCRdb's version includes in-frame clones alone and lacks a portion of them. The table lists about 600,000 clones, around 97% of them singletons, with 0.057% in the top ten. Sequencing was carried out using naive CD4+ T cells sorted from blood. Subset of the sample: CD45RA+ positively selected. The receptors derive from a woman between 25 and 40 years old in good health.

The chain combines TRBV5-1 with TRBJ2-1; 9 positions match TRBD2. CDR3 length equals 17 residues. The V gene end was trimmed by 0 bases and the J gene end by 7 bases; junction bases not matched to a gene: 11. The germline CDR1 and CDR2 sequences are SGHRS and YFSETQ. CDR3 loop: CASSLGLLREGLNEQFF. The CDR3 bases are TGCGCCAGCAGCTTGGGGCTTCTGCGGGAGGGCCTTAATGAGCAGTTCTTC.

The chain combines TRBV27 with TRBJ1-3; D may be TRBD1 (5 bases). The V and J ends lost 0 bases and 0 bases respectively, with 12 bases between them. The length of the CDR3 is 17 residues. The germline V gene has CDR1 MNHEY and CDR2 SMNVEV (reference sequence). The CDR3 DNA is TGTGCCAGCAGTTTATCGATACCAGGGCACTCTGGAAACACCATATATTTT. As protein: CASSLSIPGHSGNTIYF.

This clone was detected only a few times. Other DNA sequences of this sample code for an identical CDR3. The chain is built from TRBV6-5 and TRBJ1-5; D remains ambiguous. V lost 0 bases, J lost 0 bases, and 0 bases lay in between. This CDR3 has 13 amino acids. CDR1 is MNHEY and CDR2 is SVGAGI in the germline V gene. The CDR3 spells CASSYSSNQPQHF. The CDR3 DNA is TGTGCCAGCAGTTACTCTAGCAATCAGCCCCAGCATTTT.

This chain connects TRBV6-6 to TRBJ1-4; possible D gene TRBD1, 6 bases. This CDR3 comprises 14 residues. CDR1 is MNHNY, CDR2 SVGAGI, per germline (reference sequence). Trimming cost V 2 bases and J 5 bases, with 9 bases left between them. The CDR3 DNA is TGTGCCAGCAGTTACGGAGGGGGAAATGAAAAACTGTTTTTT. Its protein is CASSYGGGNEKLFF.

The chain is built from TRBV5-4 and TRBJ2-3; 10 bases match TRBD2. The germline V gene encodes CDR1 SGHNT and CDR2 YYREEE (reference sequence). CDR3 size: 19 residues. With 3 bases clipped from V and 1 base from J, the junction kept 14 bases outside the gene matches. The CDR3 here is CASSSFTEREGVRTDTQYF. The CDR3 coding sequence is TGTGCCAGCAGCTCATTTACTGAGCGGGAGGGAGTGCGCACAGATACGCAGTATTTT.

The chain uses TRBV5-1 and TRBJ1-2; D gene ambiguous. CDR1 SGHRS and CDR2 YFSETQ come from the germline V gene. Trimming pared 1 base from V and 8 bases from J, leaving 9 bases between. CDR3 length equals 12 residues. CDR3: CASSLSGAGYTF. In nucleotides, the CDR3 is TGCGCCAGCAGCTTGAGTGGTGCAGGCTACACCTTC.

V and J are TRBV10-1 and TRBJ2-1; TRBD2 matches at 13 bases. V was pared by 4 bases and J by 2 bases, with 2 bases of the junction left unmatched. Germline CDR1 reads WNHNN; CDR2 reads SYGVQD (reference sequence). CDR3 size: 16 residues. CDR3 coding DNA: TGCGCCAGCAGTGCCGGACTAGCGGGAGCCTACAATGAGCAGTTCTTC. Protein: CASSAGLAGAYNEQFF.

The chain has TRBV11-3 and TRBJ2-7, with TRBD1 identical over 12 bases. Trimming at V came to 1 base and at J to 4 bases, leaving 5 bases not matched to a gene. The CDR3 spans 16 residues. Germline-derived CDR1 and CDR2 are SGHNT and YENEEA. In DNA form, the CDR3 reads TGTGCCAGCAGCTTAGGAGGGGACAGGGGGCTGTACGAGCAGTACTTC. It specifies CASSLGGDRGLYEQYF.

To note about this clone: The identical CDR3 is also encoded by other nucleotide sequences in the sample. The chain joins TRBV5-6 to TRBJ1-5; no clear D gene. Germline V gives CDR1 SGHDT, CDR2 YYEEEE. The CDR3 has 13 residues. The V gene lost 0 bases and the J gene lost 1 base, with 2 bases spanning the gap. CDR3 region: CASSLGSNQPQHF. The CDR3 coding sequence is TGTGCCAGCAGCTTGGGGAGCAATCAGCCCCAGCATTTT.

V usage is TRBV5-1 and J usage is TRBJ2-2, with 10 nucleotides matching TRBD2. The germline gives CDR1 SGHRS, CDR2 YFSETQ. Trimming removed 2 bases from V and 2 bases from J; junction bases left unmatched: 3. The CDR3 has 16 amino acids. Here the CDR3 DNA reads TGCGCCAGCAGCTTTCTACTAGCGGGAAACACCGGGGAGCTGTTTTTT. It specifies CASSFLLAGNTGELFF.

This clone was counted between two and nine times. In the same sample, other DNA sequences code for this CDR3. The CDR3: CASSLVTGNTEAFF. CDR3 DNA sequence: TGCGCCAGCAGCTTGGTTACGGGGAACACTGAAGCTTTCTTT. The chain couples TRBV5-1 to TRBJ1-1; no reliable D call. This CDR3 is 14 amino acids long. Trimming cost V 0 bases and J 1 base, with 7 bases left between them. CDR1 is SGHRS, CDR2 YFSETQ, per germline.

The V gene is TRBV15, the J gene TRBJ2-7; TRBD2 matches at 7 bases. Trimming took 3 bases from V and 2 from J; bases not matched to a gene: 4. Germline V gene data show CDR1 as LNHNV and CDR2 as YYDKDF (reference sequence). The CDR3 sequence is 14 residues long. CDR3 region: CATSSGTMTYEQYF. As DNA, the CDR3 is TGTGCCACCAGCAGCGGGACTATGACCTACGAGCAGTACTTC.

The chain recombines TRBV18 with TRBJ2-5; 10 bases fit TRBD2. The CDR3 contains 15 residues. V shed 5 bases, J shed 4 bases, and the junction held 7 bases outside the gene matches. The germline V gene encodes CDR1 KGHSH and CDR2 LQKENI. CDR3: CASSSGAGGGETQYF. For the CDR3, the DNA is TGTGCCAGCTCATCCGGAGCGGGAGGGGGAGAGACCCAGTACTTC.

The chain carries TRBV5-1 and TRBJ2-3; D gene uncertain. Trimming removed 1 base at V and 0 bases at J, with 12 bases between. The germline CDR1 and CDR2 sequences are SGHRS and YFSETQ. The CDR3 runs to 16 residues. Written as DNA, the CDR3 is TGCGCCAGCAGCTTGTACCGGGCTCCTAGCACAGATACGCAGTATTTT. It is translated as CASSLYRAPSTDTQYF.

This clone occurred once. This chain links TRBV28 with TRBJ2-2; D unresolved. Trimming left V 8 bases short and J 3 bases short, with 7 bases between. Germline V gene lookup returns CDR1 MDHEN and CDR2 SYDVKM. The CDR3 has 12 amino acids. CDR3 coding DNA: TGTGCCAGCCTAAGGGACACCGGGGAGCTGTTTTTT. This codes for CASLRDTGELFF.

The CDR3 DNA reads TGCAGCGTTGGGGACAGGGGTGAAAAACTGTTTTTT. Its protein product is CSVGDRGEKLFF. The rearrangement uses TRBV29-1 and TRBJ1-4; TRBD1 matches 10 bases. V was clipped by 4 bases and J by 7 bases; unmatched bases: 0. Per the germline V gene, CDR1 is SQVTM and CDR2 is ANQGSEA. This CDR3 comprises 12 residues.

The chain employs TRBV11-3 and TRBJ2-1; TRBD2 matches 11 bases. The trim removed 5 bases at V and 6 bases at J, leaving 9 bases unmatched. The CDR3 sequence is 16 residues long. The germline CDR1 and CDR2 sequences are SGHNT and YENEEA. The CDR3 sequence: CASSASGSGRGNEQFF. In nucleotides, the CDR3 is TGTGCCAGCAGCGCTAGCGGTAGCGGGAGGGGCAATGAGCAGTTCTTC. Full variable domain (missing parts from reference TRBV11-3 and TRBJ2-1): EAGVVQSPRYKIIEKKQPVAFWCNPISGHNTLYWYLQNLGQGPELLIRYENEEAVDDSQLPKDRFSAERLKGVDSTLKIQPAELGDSAVYLCASSASGSGRGNEQFFGPGTRLTVL.

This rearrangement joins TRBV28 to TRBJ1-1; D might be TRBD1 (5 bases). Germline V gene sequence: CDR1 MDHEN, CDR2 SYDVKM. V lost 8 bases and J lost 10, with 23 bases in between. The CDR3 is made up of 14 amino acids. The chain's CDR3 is CASCRLIRAGGAFF. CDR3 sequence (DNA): TGTGCCAGCTGCCGTTTGATCAGGGCAGGAGGAGCTTTCTTT. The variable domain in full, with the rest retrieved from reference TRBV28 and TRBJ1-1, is DVKVTQSSRYLVKRTGEKVFLECVQDMDHENMFWYRQDPGLGLRLIYFSYDVKMKEKGDIPEGYSVSREKKERFSLILESASTNQTSMYLCASCRLIRAGGAFFGQGTRLTVV.

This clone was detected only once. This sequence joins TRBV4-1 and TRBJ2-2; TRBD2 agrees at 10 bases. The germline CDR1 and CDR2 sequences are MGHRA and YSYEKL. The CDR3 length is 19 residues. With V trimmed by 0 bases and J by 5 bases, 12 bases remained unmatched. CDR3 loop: CASSQDPSGRASRTGELFF. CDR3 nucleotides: TGCGCCAGCAGCCAAGATCCGAGCGGGAGGGCCTCGAGAACCGGGGAGCTGTTTTTT.

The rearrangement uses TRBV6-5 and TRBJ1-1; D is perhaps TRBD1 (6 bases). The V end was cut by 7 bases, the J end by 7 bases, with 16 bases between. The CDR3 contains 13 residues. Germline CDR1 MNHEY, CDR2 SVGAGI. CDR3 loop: CASTNGGGIEAFF. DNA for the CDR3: TGTGCCAGCACCAACGGGGGGGGCATTGAAGCTTTCTTT.

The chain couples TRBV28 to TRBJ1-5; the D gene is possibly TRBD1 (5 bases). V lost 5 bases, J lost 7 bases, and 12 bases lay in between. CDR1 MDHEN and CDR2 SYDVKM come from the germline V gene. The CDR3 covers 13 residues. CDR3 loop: CASSRGVKQPQHF. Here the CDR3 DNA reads TGTGCCAGCAGTCGGGGGGTTAAACAGCCCCAGCATTTT.

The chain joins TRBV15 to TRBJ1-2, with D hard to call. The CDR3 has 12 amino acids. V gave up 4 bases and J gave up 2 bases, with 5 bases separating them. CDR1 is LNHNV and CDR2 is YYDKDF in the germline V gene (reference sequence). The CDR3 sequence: CATSKANYGYTF. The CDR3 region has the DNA TGTGCCACCAGCAAGGCGAACTATGGCTACACCTTC.

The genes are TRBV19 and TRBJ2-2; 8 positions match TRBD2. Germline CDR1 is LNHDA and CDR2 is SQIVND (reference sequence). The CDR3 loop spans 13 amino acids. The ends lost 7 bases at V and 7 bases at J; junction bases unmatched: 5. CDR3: CASTSGPGGELFF. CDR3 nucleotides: TGTGCCAGTACTAGCGGGCCGGGCGGGGAGCTGTTTTTT.

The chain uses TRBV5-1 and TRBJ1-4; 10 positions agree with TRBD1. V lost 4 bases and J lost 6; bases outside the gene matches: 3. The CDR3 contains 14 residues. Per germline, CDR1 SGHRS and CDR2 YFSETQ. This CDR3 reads CASSHGTGDEKLFF. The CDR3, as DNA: TGCGCCAGCAGCCACGGGACAGGGGATGAAAAACTGTTTTTT. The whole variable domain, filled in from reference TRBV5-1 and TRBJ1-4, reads KAGVTQTPRYLIKTRGQQVTLSCSPISGHRSVSWYQQTPGQGLQFLFEYFSETQRNKGNFPGRFSGRQFSNSRSEMNVSTLELGDSALYLCASSHGTGDEKLFFGSGTQLSVL.

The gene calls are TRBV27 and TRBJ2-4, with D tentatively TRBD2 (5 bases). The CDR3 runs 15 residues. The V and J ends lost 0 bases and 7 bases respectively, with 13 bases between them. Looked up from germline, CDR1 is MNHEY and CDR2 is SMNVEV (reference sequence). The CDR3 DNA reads TGTGCCAGCAGTTTATCGGTAGAGGGTGTCAACATTCAGTACTTC. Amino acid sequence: CASSLSVEGVNIQYF.

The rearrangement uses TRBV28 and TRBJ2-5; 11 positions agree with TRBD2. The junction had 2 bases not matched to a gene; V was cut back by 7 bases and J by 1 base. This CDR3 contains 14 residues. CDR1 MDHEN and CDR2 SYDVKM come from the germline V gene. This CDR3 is CASKTSGSQETQYF. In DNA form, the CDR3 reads TGTGCCAGCAAAACTAGCGGGAGCCAAGAGACCCAGTACTTC.